A single sample gave rise to the 15 T cell receptor beta chains below, sequenced in a study of T cells in Graves' hyperthyroidism and ophthalmopathy. Amplified regions were TCR beta CDR3 sequences from RNA transcripts. Primed by the HTBI set, a first-round RT-PCR was run on the TCR CDR3. TCRdb fed the multiplex PCR reads into MiXCR, producing one record per CDR3 protein. Altogether hundreds of thousands of distinct CDR3 sequences are present, less than 15% being singletons, with the ten largest covering approximately 10%. The sequencing sample was made of blood. The receptor set was obtained from a woman between 18 and 29 years old with Graves' hyperthyroidism.

This clonotype has just a few counts. This chain links TRBV2 with TRBJ2-3; the D gene is possibly TRBD1 (6 bases). Trimming removed 6 bases from V and 1 base from J, with 8 bases in between. This CDR3 spans 13 amino acids. CDR1 SNHLY and CDR2 FYNNEI come from the germline V gene. In nucleotides, the CDR3 is TGTGCCAGCAGGGACAGTGGCACAGATACGCAGTATTTT. Protein: CASRDSGTDTQYF.

The V call is TRBV14, the J call TRBJ2-7; TRBD2 matches at 7 bases. V lost 4 bases to trimming and J lost 5 bases; unmatched junction nucleotides: 8. The CDR3 extends over 14 amino acids. CDR1 is SGHDN, CDR2 FVKESK, per germline. The CDR3 loop is CASSLGLGLDEQYF. Here the CDR3 DNA reads TGTGCCAGCAGCCTCGGACTAGGACTCGACGAGCAGTACTTC.

The chain couples TRBV20-1 to TRBJ1-4, with a tentative D call TRBD1 (6 bases). Germline CDR1 and CDR2: DFQATT and SNEGSKA (reference sequence). V was shortened by 5 bases and J by 3 bases, with 7 bases between the two germline ends. CDR3 length: 12 residues. CDR3 protein: CSAGGANEKLFF. For the CDR3, the DNA is TGCAGTGCTGGGGGCGCTAATGAAAAACTGTTTTTT.

This clonotype has at least ten counts. The chain recombines TRBV4-1 with TRBJ2-5, with D perhaps matching TRBD2 (6 bases). Between the trimmed V and J ends, which lost 4 bases and 3 bases, there was a span of 12 bases. This CDR3 has 14 residues. Germline values: CDR1 MGHRA, CDR2 YSYEKL. CDR3 sequence reads: CASSRRDLKETQYF. CDR3 DNA: TGCGCCAGCAGCCGGCGGGACTTAAAAGAGACCCAGTACTTC.

The table lists this clonotype with a count of one. The rearrangement uses TRBV7-8 and TRBJ2-1; D might be TRBD2 (5 bases). Germline assignment: CDR1 SGHVS and CDR2 FQNEAQ. The CDR3 totals 18 residues. Trimming shortened V by 3 bases and J by 8 bases, and 26 bases separated the two germline ends. CDR3 nucleotide sequence: TGTGCCAGCAGCTTCCCAGTAACTAGGTCTCTTCGGGTTGATGAGCAGTTCTTC. Translating gives CASSFPVTRSLRVDEQFF.

There are a few counts of this clonotype. This rearrangement joins TRBV29-1 to TRBJ2-1; tentatively, D is TRBD1 or TRBD2 (7 bases each). Trimming took 7 bases from V and 7 from J, leaving 17 bases between them. CDR1 and CDR2 from the germline V gene are SQVTM and ANQGSEA. This CDR3 is built from 13 residues. The CDR3 loop is CSGEGAGVNEQFF. CDR3 nucleotides: TGCAGCGGGGAGGGGGCAGGGGTTAATGAGCAGTTCTTC.

The chain combines TRBV7-9 with TRBJ2-1; TRBD2 agrees at 8 bases. CDR1 is SEHNR, CDR2 FQNEAQ, per germline (reference sequence). The CDR3 consists of 17 residues. V lost 4 bases to trimming and J lost 2 bases; unmatched junction nucleotides: 10. The CDR3 reads CASSSSLAAGAYNEQFF. Written as DNA, the CDR3 is TGTGCCAGCAGCTCCTCACTAGCGGCCGGGGCCTACAATGAGCAGTTCTTC.

At least ten counts were recorded for this clonotype. J is TRBJ1-2 and V is TRBV30; a possible D gene is TRBD1 (5 bases). V was pared by 2 bases and J by 4 bases, with 17 bases between. This CDR3 is 15 amino acids long. Germline V lookup: CDR1 GTSNPN, CDR2 SVGIG (reference sequence). The CDR3 is CAWSLTTGRGYGYTF. The CDR3 DNA sequence: TGTGCCTGGAGTCTAACGACGGGACGGGGCTATGGCTACACCTTC.

The V gene is TRBV12-3 or TRBV12-4, the J gene TRBJ2-1; 8 nucleotides agree with TRBD1. The CDR3 extends over 15 amino acids. Trimming at V came to 7 bases and at J to 4 bases, leaving 9 bases not matched to a gene. Here the CDR3 DNA reads TGTGCCAGCACCTCCGAGGACAGGGTTTACAATGAGCAGTTCTTC. It specifies CASTSEDRVYNEQFF.

This clonotype was found many times. The chain links TRBV2 to TRBJ1-5; D perhaps matches TRBD1 (6 bases). Germline V lookup: CDR1 SNHLY, CDR2 FYNNEI. This CDR3 region has 17 residues. V was trimmed by 6 bases and J by 0 bases, leaving 18 bases between them. The CDR3 is CASSGDIFTISNQPQHF. Written as DNA, the CDR3 is TGTGCCAGCAGCGGGGACATCTTCACTATTAGCAATCAGCCCCAGCATTTT.

The table lists this clonotype with a count of one. The genes are TRBV6-1 and TRBJ2-2; D unclear. The V gene lost 7 bases and the J gene lost 6 bases, with 15 bases spanning the gap. The CDR3 loop spans 14 amino acids. CDR1 is MNHNS and CDR2 is SASEGT in the germline V gene. DNA for the CDR3: TGTGCCAGCACCCCTAATCCCCCAGCCGGGGAGCTGTTTTTT. Translated, it gives CASTPNPPAGELFF.

This clonotype was observed a few times. The CDR3 nucleotides are TGTGCCAGCAGCCACCCGTTTGGGTTGAACACTGAAGCTTTCTTT. Translating gives CASSHPFGLNTEAFF. The genes are TRBV14 and TRBJ1-1; D gene unclear. The CDR3 contains 15 residues. Germline CDR1 SGHDN, CDR2 FVKESK. Trimming pared 3 bases from V and 0 bases from J, leaving 11 bases between.

The V and J genes are TRBV28 and TRBJ2-2; TRBD2 matches 7 bases. The V gene's germline CDR1 is MDHEN and CDR2 SYDVKM. The CDR3 extends over 21 amino acids. J was trimmed by 5 bases and V by 5 bases; bases with no gene match: 26. The CDR3 region has the DNA TGTGCCAGCAGTACCGTAACACTCTTTTATGGGTTAGCGGGTAGGACCGGGGAGCTGTTTTTT. It codes for CASSTVTLFYGLAGRTGELFF.

There are many counts of this clonotype. J is TRBJ2-7 and V is TRBV20-1; D is uncertain. The germline V and J ends were trimmed by 1 base and 4 bases, with 11 bases remaining between them. The CDR3 has 13 amino acids. The germline CDR1 and CDR2 sequences are DFQATT and SNEGSKA (reference sequence). This CDR3 reads CSARATLTYEQYF. The CDR3 DNA sequence: TGCAGTGCTAGAGCCACCTTGACGTACGAGCAGTACTTC.

The chain has TRBV4-3 and TRBJ2-7, with TRBD1 matching over 10 bases. The junction had 8 bases not matched to a gene; V was cut back by 2 bases and J by 4 bases. Germline lookup yields CDR1 LGHNA and CDR2 YSLEER. This CDR3 region has 16 residues. The CDR3 region is CASSQTHRDRGYEQYF. In DNA form, the CDR3 reads TGCGCCAGCAGCCAAACCCACCGGGACAGGGGATACGAGCAGTACTTC.